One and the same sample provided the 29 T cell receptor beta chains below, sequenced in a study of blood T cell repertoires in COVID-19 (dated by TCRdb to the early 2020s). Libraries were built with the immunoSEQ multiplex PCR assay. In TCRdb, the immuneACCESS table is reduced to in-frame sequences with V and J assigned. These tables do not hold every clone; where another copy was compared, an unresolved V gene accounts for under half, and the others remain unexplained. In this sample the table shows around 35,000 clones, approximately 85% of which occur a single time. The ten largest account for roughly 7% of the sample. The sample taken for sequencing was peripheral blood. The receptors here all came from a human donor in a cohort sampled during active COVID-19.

The DNA of the CDR3 is TGTGCCAGCAGCGTTGCGGCAGCAACTAATGAAAAACTGTTTTTT. It codes for CASSVAAATNEKLFF. The rearrangement links TRBV9 to TRBJ1-4, with D hard to call. The CDR3 is 15 amino acids. Trimming left V 2 bases short and J 0 bases short, with 8 bases between. The germline V gene has CDR1 SGDLS and CDR2 YYNGEE.

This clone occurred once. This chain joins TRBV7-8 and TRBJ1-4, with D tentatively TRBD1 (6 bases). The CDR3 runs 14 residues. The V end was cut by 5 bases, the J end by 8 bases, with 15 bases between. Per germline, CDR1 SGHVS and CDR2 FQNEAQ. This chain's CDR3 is CASSHGQGTEKLFF. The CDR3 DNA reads TGTGCCAGCAGCCACGGCCAGGGGACAGAAAAACTGTTTTTT. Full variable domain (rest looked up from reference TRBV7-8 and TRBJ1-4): GAGVSQSPRYKVAKRGQDVALRCDPISGHVSLFWYQQALGQGPEFLTYFQNEAQLDKSGLPSDRFFAERPEGSVSTLKIQRTQQEDSAVYLCASSHGQGTEKLFFGSGTQLSVL.

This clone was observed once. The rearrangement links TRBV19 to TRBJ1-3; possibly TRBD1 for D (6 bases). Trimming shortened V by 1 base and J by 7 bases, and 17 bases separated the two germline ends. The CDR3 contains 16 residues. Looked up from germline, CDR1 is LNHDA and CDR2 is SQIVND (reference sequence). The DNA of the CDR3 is TGTGCCAGTAGTATAGCCCTGACAGGAACGTGGAACACCATATATTTT. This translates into CASSIALTGTWNTIYF.

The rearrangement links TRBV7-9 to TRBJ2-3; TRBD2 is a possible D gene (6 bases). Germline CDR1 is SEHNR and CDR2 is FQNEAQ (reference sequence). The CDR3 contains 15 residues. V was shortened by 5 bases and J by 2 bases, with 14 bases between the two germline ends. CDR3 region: CASSGRDFPTDTQYF. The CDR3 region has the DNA TGTGCCAGCAGCGGGCGGGACTTTCCCACAGATACGCAGTATTTT.

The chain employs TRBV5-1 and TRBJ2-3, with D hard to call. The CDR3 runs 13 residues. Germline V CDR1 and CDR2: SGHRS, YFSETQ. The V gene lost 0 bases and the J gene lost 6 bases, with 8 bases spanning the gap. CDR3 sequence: CASSLERLDTQYF. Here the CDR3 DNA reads TGCGCCAGCAGCTTGGAGAGGCTTGATACGCAGTATTTT. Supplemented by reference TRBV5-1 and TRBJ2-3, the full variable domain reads KAGVTQTPRYLIKTRGQQVTLSCSPISGHRSVSWYQQTPGQGLQFLFEYFSETQRNKGNFPGRFSGRQFSNSRSEMNVSTLELGDSALYLCASSLERLDTQYFGPGTRLTVL.

The CDR3 loop reads CASSPLGQVGSPLHF. The CDR3 DNA sequence: TGTGCCAGCAGCCCCCTGGGACAGGTTGGTTCACCCCTCCACTTT. The gene calls are TRBV5-6 and TRBJ1-6; 8 nucleotides agree with TRBD1. V lost 4 bases to trimming and J lost 9 bases; unmatched junction nucleotides: 9. The CDR3 contains 15 residues. Germline values: CDR1 SGHDT, CDR2 YYEEEE.

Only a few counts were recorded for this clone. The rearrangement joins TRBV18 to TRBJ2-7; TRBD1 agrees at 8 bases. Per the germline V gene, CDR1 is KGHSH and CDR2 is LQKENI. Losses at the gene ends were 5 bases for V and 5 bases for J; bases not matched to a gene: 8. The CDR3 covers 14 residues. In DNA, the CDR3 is TGTGCCAGCTCATACACGGACAGGGACCACGAGCAGTACTTC. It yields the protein CASSYTDRDHEQYF. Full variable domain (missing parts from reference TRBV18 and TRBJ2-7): NAGVMQNPRHLVRRRGQEARLRCSPMKGHSHVYWYRQLPEEGLKFMVYLQKENIIDESGMPKERFSAEFPKEGPSILRIQQVVRGDSAAYFCASSYTDRDHEQYFGPGTRLTVT.

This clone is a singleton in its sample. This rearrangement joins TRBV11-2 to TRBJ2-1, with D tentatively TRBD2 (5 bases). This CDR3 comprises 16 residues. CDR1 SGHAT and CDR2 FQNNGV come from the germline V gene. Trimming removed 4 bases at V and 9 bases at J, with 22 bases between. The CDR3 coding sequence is TGTGCCAGCAGCTACTCCCCGGGCCCTAGCATCGGTGAGCAGTTCTTC. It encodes CASSYSPGPSIGEQFF.

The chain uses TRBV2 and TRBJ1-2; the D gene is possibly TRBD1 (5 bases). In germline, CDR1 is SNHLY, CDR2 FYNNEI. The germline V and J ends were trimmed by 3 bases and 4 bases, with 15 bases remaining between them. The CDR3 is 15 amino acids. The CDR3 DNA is TGTGCCAGCAGTGACCTCGGGGGTTTGGTCTATGGCTACACCTTC. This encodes CASSDLGGLVYGYTF.

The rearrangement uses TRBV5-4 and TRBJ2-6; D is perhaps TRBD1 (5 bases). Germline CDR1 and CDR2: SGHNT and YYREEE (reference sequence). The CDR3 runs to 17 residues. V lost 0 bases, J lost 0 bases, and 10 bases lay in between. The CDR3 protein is CASSLGRAYSGANVLTF. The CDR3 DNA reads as TGTGCCAGCAGCTTGGGCAGGGCTTACTCTGGGGCCAACGTCCTGACTTTC. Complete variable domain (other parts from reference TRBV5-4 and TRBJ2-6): ETGVTQSPTHLIKTRGQQVTLRCSSQSGHNTVSWYQQALGQGPQFIFQYYREEENGRGNFPPRFSGLQFPNYSSELNVNALELDDSALYLCASSLGRAYSGANVLTFGAGSRLTVL.

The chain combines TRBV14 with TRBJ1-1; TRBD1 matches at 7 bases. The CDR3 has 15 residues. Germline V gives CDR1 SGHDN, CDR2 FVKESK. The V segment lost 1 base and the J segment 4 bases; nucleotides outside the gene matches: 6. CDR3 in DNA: TGTGCCAGCAGCCAAGTTTCAGGGGGGAGCACTGAAGCTTTCTTT. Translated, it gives CASSQVSGGSTEAFF.

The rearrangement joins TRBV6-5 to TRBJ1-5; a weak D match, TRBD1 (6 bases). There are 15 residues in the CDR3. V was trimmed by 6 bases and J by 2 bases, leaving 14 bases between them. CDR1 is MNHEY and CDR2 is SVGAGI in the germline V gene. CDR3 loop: CASSQGGEGNQPQHF. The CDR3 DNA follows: TGTGCCAGCAGCCAAGGGGGTGAGGGCAATCAGCCCCAGCATTTT.

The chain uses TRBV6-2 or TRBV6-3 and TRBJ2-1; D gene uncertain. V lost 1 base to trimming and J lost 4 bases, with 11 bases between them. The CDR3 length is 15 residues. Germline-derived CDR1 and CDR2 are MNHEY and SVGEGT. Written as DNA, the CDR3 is TGTGCCAGCAGTTACTTGGCCACATCATACAATGAGCAGTTCTTC. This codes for CASSYLATSYNEQFF.

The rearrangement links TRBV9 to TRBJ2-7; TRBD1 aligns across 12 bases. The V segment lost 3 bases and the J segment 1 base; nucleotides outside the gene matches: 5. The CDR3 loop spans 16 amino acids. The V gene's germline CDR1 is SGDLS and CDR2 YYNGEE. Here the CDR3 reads CASSEGQGAPSYEQYF. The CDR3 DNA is TGTGCCAGCAGCGAGGGACAGGGGGCCCCATCCTACGAGCAGTACTTC.

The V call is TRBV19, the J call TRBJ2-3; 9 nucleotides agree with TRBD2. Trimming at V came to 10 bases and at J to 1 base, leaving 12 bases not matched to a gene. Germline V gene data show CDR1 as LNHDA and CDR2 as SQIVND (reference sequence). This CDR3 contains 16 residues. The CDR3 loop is CATSNDQREGTDTQYF. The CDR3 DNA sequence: TGTGCCACCTCCAATGATCAGCGGGAGGGCACAGATACGCAGTATTTT.

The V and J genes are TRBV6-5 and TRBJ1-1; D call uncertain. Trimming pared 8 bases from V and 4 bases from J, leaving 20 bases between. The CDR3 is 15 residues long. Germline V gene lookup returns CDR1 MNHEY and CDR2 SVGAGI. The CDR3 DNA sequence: TGTGCCAGCTACCCTCGCGCGGGCAGGAGCACTGAAGCTTTCTTT. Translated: CASYPRAGRSTEAFF.

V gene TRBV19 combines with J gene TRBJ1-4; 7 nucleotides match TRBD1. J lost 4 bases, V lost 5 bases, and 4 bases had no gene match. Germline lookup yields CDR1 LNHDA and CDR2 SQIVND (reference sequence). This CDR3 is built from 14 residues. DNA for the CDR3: TGTGCCAGTAGTTCCGGGACAGTTAATGAAAAACTGTTTTTT. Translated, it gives CASSSGTVNEKLFF.

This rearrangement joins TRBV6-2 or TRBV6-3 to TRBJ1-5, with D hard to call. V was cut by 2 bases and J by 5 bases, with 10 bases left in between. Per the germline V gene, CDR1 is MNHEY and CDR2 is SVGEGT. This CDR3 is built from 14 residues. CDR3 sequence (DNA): TGTGCCAGCAGTTACGCCGGAGGGTATCAGCCCCAGCATTTT. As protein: CASSYAGGYQPQHF.

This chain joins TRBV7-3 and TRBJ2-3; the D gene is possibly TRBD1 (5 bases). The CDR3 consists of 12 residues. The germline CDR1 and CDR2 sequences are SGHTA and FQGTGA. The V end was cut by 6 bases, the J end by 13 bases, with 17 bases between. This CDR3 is CASRQDRLPEYF. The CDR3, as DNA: TGTGCCAGCAGACAAGACAGACTTCCAGAGTATTTT. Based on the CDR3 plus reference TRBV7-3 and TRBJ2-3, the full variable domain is GAGVSQTPSNKVTEKGKYVELRCDPISGHTALYWYRQSLGQGPEFLIYFQGTGAADDSGLPNDRFFAVRPEGSVSTLKIQRTERGDSAVYLCASRQDRLPEYFGPGTRLTVL.

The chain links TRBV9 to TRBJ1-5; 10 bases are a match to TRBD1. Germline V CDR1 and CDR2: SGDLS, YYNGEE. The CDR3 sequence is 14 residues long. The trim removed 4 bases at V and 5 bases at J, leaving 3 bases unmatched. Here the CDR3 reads CASSRDRGYQPQHF. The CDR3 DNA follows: TGTGCCAGCAGCCGGGACAGGGGATATCAGCCCCAGCATTTT.

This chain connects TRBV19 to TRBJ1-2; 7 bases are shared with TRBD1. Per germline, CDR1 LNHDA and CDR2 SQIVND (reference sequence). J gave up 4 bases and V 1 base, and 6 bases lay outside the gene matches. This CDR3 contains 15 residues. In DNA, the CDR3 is TGTGCCAGTAGTATAGGAGGGGACAGCTTCTATGGCTACACCTTC. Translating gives CASSIGGDSFYGYTF.

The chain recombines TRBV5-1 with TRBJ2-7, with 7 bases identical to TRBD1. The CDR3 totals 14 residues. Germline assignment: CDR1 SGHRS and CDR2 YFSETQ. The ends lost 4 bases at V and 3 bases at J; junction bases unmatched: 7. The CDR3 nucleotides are TGCGCCAGCAGCCCGACGGACAGGCACTACGAGCAGTACTTC. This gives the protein CASSPTDRHYEQYF.

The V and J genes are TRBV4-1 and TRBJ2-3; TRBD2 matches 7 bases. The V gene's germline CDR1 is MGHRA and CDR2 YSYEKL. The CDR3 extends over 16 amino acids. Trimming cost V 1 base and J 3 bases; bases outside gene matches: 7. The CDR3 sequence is CASSQAILAVTDTQYF. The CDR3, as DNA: TGCGCCAGCAGCCAAGCTATTCTAGCGGTGACAGATACGCAGTATTTT.

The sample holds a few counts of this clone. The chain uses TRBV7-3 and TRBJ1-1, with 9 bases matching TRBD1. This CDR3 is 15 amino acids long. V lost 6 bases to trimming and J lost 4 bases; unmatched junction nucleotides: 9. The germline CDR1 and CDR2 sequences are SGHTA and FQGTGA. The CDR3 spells CASSPWSGQGTEAFF. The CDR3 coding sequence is TGTGCCAGCAGTCCGTGGTCGGGACAGGGCACTGAAGCTTTCTTT.

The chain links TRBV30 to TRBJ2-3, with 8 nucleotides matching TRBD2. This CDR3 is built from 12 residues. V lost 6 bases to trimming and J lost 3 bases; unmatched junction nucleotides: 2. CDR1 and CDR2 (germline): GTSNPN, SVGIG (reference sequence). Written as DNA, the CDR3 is TGTGCCTGCGGGGGGGCAACAGATACGCAGTATTTT. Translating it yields CACGGATDTQYF. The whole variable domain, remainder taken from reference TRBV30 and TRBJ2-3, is SQTIHQWPATLVQPVGSPLSLECTVEGTSNPNLYWYRQAAGRGLQLLFYSVGIGQISSEVPQNLSASRPQDRQFILSSKKLLLSDSGFYLCACGGATDTQYFGPGTRLTVL.

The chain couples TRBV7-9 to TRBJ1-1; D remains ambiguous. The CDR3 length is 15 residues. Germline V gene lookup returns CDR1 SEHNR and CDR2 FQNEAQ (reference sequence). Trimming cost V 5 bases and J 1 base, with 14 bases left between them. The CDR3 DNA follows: TGTGCCAGCAGCGGCAACTGGGAGAGGAACACTGAAGCTTTCTTT. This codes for CASSGNWERNTEAFF.

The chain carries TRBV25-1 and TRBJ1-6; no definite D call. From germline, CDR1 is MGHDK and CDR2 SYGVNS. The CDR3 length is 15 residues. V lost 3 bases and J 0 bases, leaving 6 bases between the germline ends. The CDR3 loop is CASSDRSSYNSPLHF. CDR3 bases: TGTGCCAGCAGTGATAGGAGCTCCTATAATTCACCCCTCCACTTT.

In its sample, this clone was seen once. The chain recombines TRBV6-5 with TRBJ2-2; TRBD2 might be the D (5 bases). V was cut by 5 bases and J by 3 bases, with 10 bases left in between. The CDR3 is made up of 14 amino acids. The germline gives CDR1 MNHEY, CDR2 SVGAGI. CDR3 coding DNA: TGTGCCAGCAGTCCGGACTCTTACACCGGGGAGCTGTTTTTT. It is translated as CASSPDSYTGELFF.

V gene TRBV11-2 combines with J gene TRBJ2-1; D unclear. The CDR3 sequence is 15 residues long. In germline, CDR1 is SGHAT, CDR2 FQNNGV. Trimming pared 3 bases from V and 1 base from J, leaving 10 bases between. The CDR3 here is CASSFLAESYNEQFF. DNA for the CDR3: TGTGCCAGCAGCTTCCTGGCTGAATCCTACAATGAGCAGTTCTTC.